Each of the 31 T cell receptor beta chains below was sequenced from the same sample in a study of blood T cell repertoires in COVID-19. The protocol was immunoSEQ multiplex PCR, while the TCRdb copy is restricted to in-frame clones and leaves out a portion. Of a few hundred thousand clones in the sample, 70% to 85% are singletons; the top ten hold around 1.1%. The material sequenced was peripheral blood. Receptors were obtained from a human donor with acute or convalescent COVID-19. The donor label of this sample is uncertain.

The V gene is TRBV9, the J gene TRBJ2-3; 9 positions match TRBD2. The CDR3 sequence is 16 residues long. Germline assignment: CDR1 SGDLS and CDR2 YYNGEE. The V gene end was trimmed by 0 bases and the J gene end by 4 bases; junction bases not matched to a gene: 6. The CDR3 DNA reads as TGTGCCAGCAGCGTAGGGGGCGGGAGGGCCGCAGATACGCAGTATTTT. This codes for CASSVGGGRAADTQYF.

The V call is TRBV28, the J call TRBJ1-5; 9 nucleotides agree with TRBD1. This CDR3 is 15 amino acids long. Trimming cost V 3 bases and J 6 bases; bases outside gene matches: 6. CDR1 and CDR2 from the germline V gene are MDHEN and SYDVKM. Here the CDR3 DNA reads TGTGCCAGCAGTTTTGGCGGGACAGGGAGTCAGCCCCAGCATTTT. It translates to CASSFGGTGSQPQHF.

The chain is built from TRBV11-2 and TRBJ1-2; 8 nucleotides line up with TRBD1. The V gene's germline CDR1 is SGHAT and CDR2 FQNNGV. The CDR3 spans 17 residues. With 1 base clipped from V and 0 bases from J, the junction kept 7 bases outside the gene matches. DNA for the CDR3: TGTGCCAGCAGCTTAGGGTGGGCAGGGGGCTCTAACTATGGCTACACCTTC. Protein product: CASSLGWAGGSNYGYTF.

The rearrangement links TRBV4-1 to TRBJ2-3; weak D call: TRBD2 (5 bases). The CDR3 contains 14 residues. Germline V gene data show CDR1 as MGHRA and CDR2 as YSYEKL. V lost 1 base and J 1 base, leaving 6 bases between the germline ends. CDR3 loop: CASSQARGTDTQYF. The CDR3 region has the DNA TGCGCCAGCAGCCAAGCGAGGGGCACAGATACGCAGTATTTT.

V is TRBV7-6 and J is TRBJ2-3; 15 bases map to TRBD2. The trim removed 4 bases at V and 4 bases at J, leaving 9 bases unmatched. CDR3 length equals 18 residues. Germline CDR1 SGHVS, CDR2 FNYEAQ. CDR3 DNA: TGTGCCAGCAGCTCCGGACTAGCGGGAGGGGTGCAGTCAGATACGCAGTATTTT. Residues: CASSSGLAGGVQSDTQYF.

This clone was seen once. The rearrangement uses TRBV30 and TRBJ1-2, with D perhaps matching TRBD1 (6 bases). Trimming removed 2 bases at V and 5 bases at J, with 15 bases between. The CDR3 covers 14 residues. The germline V gene has CDR1 GTSNPN and CDR2 SVGIG (reference sequence). The CDR3: CAWSTGQRLYGYTF. The CDR3 coding sequence is TGTGCCTGGAGTACCGGACAGCGGCTGTATGGCTACACCTTC.

The chain couples TRBV7-9 to TRBJ2-1; 7 positions match TRBD1. Germline CDR1 SEHNR, CDR2 FQNEAQ (reference sequence). J lost 5 bases, V lost 5 bases, and 9 bases had no gene match. The CDR3 extends over 15 amino acids. The CDR3 protein is CASSPPTGRDNEQFF. CDR3 DNA: TGTGCCAGCAGCCCGCCGACAGGGCGAGACAATGAGCAGTTCTTC.

This chain joins TRBV18 and TRBJ1-2; 10 positions match TRBD1. Germline-derived CDR1 and CDR2 are KGHSH and LQKENI. There are 14 residues in the CDR3. V was pared by 5 bases and J by 4 bases, with 4 bases of the junction left unmatched. The CDR3 nucleotides are TGTGCCAGCTCAACGACAGGGGGCCCCTATGGCTACACCTTC. Protein: CASSTTGGPYGYTF.

This chain joins TRBV25-1 and TRBJ2-3, with 15 positions matching TRBD2. V gave up 1 base and J gave up 2 bases; unmatched junction bases: 4. Germline CDR1 and CDR2: MGHDK and SYGVNS. This CDR3 has 18 residues. The CDR3 nucleotides read TGTGCCAGCAGTGAATGGACTAGCGGGGGGGCGATCACAGATACGCAGTATTTT. It is translated as CASSEWTSGGAITDTQYF.

The J gene is TRBJ1-5, the V gene TRBV24-1, with D possibly being TRBD1 (6 bases). In germline, CDR1 is KGHDR, CDR2 SFDVKD. There are 13 residues in the CDR3. Deletions cut 6 bases from V and 8 bases from J, with 13 bases between. The CDR3 DNA reads as TGTGCCACCAGTTACGGGACAAGCAAGCCCCAGCATTTT. Protein sequence: CATSYGTSKPQHF.

V and J are TRBV7-9 and TRBJ1-5, with D hard to call. Trimming removed 1 base from V and 3 bases from J, with 13 bases in between. This CDR3 has 16 amino acids. Germline V CDR1 and CDR2: SEHNR, FQNEAQ (reference sequence). CDR3 DNA: TGTGCCAGCAGCTTAGATGGTAGTCGGGACAATCAGCCCCAGCATTTT. Its protein is CASSLDGSRDNQPQHF.

The CDR3 is CASSSGLVFF. The CDR3 DNA follows: TGTGCCAGCAGCTCGGGACTCGTATTCTTC. V and J are TRBV7-2 and TRBJ2-1; D might be TRBD2 (6 bases). Germline V gives CDR1 SGHTA, CDR2 FQGNSA. V lost 4 bases, J lost 16 bases, and 11 bases lay in between. The CDR3 has 10 residues.

V and J are TRBV6-5 and TRBJ2-4, with D perhaps TRBD1 (6 bases). V lost 0 bases and J 14 bases, leaving 17 bases between the germline ends. Per germline, CDR1 MNHEY and CDR2 SVGAGI. The CDR3 contains 14 residues. The DNA of the CDR3 is TGTGCCAGCAGTTACTCCACGAGTGGGGGCCATGAGTACTTC. It yields the protein CASSYSTSGGHEYF.

V is TRBV30 and J is TRBJ1-2; 12 bases agree with TRBD1. The CDR3 spans 13 residues. Germline CDR1 reads GTSNPN; CDR2 reads SVGIG (reference sequence). V dropped 8 bases and J dropped 7; count of bases not matched to a gene: 8. The CDR3 region is CAGIGTGGSGYTF. CDR3 sequence (DNA): TGTGCCGGAATTGGGACAGGGGGCTCTGGCTACACCTTC.

The chain carries TRBV18 and TRBJ2-7, with TRBD2 matching 11 bases. Germline CDR1 KGHSH, CDR2 LQKENI. V shed 3 bases, J shed 6 bases, and the junction held 4 bases outside the gene matches. This CDR3 contains 14 residues. This CDR3 reads CASSPETSGVEQYF. The DNA for the CDR3 is TGTGCCAGCTCACCTGAGACTAGCGGGGTCGAGCAGTACTTC.

V is TRBV18 and J is TRBJ1-1; D is uncertain. CDR1 and CDR2 (germline): KGHSH, LQKENI. This CDR3 is built from 19 residues. Trimming took 1 base from V and 0 from J, leaving 21 bases between them. The CDR3 nucleotides are TGTGCCAGCTCACCACGGCTTTTGCAGGCCACCCTGATGAACACTGAAGCTTTCTTT. Protein sequence: CASSPRLLQATLMNTEAFF. Full variable domain (rest looked up from reference TRBV18 and TRBJ1-1): NAGVMQNPRHLVRRRGQEARLRCSPMKGHSHVYWYRQLPEEGLKFMVYLQKENIIDESGMPKERFSAEFPKEGPSILRIQQVVRGDSAAYFCASSPRLLQATLMNTEAFFGQGTRLTVV.

The chain combines TRBV11-2 with TRBJ1-1, with TRBD1 identical over 10 bases. The junction had 10 bases not matched to a gene; V was cut back by 3 bases and J by 3 bases. Germline values: CDR1 SGHAT, CDR2 FQNNGV. The CDR3 loop spans 17 amino acids. The CDR3 nucleotides read TGTGCCAGCAGCTTCAGCCGGGACAGGGGTCTATACACTGAAGCTTTCTTT. Its protein product is CASSFSRDRGLYTEAFF.

This sequence joins TRBV7-8 and TRBJ2-1; maybe TRBD1 (7 bases). V gave up 1 base and J gave up 7 bases, with 17 bases separating them. Germline CDR1 reads SGHVS; CDR2 reads FQNEAQ. The CDR3 totals 16 residues. The CDR3 DNA is TGTGCCAGCAGCTTAGGGGCGGGACAGCTAATTAATGAGCAGTTCTTC. Translating it yields CASSLGAGQLINEQFF.

This chain connects TRBV7-9 to TRBJ2-1; maybe TRBD2 (6 bases). CDR1 and CDR2 from the germline V gene are SEHNR and FQNEAQ (reference sequence). The CDR3 totals 15 residues. V lost 2 bases and J lost 2, with 10 bases in between. CDR3 sequence reads: CASSLPGVTYNEQFF. DNA of the CDR3: TGTGCCAGCAGCTTACCGGGAGTCACCTACAATGAGCAGTTCTTC.

The genes are TRBV2 and TRBJ2-7, with 14 bases lining up with TRBD2. Germline CDR1 and CDR2: SNHLY and FYNNEI. V trimming: 7 bases; J trimming: 6 bases; junction bases outside the gene matches: 8. The CDR3 length is 15 residues. The CDR3 nucleotides read TGTGCCAGCACAGGGACTAGCGGGAGTGGCGGCGAGCAGTACTTC. Amino acids: CASTGTSGSGGEQYF.

The gene calls are TRBV11-2 and TRBJ2-1; D perhaps matches TRBD2 (6 bases). CDR1 and CDR2 (germline): SGHAT, FQNNGV. The length of the CDR3 is 15 residues. The V end lost 5 bases, the J end lost 4 bases, and 15 bases lay between the germline ends. The DNA for the CDR3 is TGTGCCAGCAGCCAGGGTCGGGGGATATACAATGAGCAGTTCTTC. It yields the protein CASSQGRGIYNEQFF.

The rearrangement joins TRBV3-1 (or the pseudogene TRBV3-2) to TRBJ2-3; 8 bases map to TRBD2. The CDR3 covers 16 residues. V shed 4 bases and J 1 base; nucleotides not matched to a gene: 7. Germline V gene data show CDR1 as LGHDT and CDR2 as YNNKEL (reference sequence). DNA for the CDR3: TGTGCCAGCAGCCCGGGGGGGTCCCTCGGCACAGATACGCAGTATTTT. It translates to CASSPGGSLGTDTQYF.

The rearrangement uses TRBV2 and TRBJ2-5, with 14 bases identical to TRBD2. Looked up from germline, CDR1 is SNHLY and CDR2 is FYNNEI. The CDR3 is 17 residues long. V lost 7 bases to trimming and J lost 5 bases; unmatched junction nucleotides: 12. The CDR3 nucleotides are TGTGCCAGCATTTTGACTAGCGGGAGGGCCTGGTCTGAGACCCAGTACTTC. Translation: CASILTSGRAWSETQYF. Together with reference TRBV2 and TRBJ2-5, the CDR3 gives the full variable domain: EPEVTQTPSHQVTQMGQEVILRCVPISNHLYFYWYRQILGQKVEFLVSFYNNEISEKSEIFDDQFSVERPDGSNFTLKIRSTKLEDSAMYFCASILTSGRAWSETQYFGPGTRLLVL.

The V and J genes are TRBV20-1 and TRBJ2-1, with 8 bases lining up with TRBD1. CDR3 size: 17 residues. V trimming: 3 bases; J trimming: 6 bases; junction bases outside the gene matches: 16. CDR1 is DFQATT and CDR2 is SNEGSKA in the germline V gene (reference sequence). The chain's CDR3 is CSASSVWGTGIANEQFF. CDR3 bases: TGCAGTGCTAGTAGTGTATGGGGGACAGGAATAGCCAATGAGCAGTTCTTC.

This clone was detected only once. The genes are TRBV7-8 and TRBJ2-7; possibly TRBD2 for D (6 bases). This CDR3 comprises 16 residues. Germline CDR1 SGHVS, CDR2 FQNEAQ. V was shortened by 4 bases and J by 7 bases, with 23 bases between the two germline ends. This CDR3 is CASSSRARGNRGEQYF. The CDR3 DNA sequence: TGTGCCAGCAGCTCCAGGGCTCGCGGGAACAGAGGGGAGCAGTACTTC.

V is TRBV16 and J is TRBJ1-5; a possible D gene is TRBD1 (6 bases). The ends were cut back, 0 bases at V and 7 bases at J, with 10 bases in the middle. Germline CDR1 and CDR2: KGHSY and FQNENV. This CDR3 comprises 14 residues. Written as DNA, the CDR3 is TGTGCCAGCAGCCAATCAGGGGGGGCCCAGCCCCAGCATTTT. This gives the protein CASSQSGGAQPQHF.

This chain links TRBV30 with TRBJ2-3; D might be TRBD2 (5 bases). Germline V CDR1 and CDR2: GTSNPN, SVGIG (reference sequence). The CDR3 contains 15 residues. V was clipped by 4 bases and J by 0 bases, with 14 bases between them. The CDR3, as DNA: TGTGCCTGGACCTTGAGCGGAGCTAGCACAGATACGCAGTATTTT. Translating gives CAWTLSGASTDTQYF.

This clone has a single count. The chain joins TRBV27 to TRBJ2-3; no firm D call. Trimming took off 2 bases at V and 4 bases at J, with 7 bases between the two ends. Germline-derived CDR1 and CDR2 are MNHEY and SMNVEV (reference sequence). The CDR3 is 13 amino acids. CDR3 in amino acids: CASSLIPADTQYF. In nucleotides, the CDR3 is TGTGCCAGCAGTTTAATCCCCGCAGATACGCAGTATTTT.

V gene TRBV12-3 or TRBV12-4 combines with J gene TRBJ2-7; D might be TRBD1 (6 bases). Trimming stripped 6 bases from V and 3 bases from J, with 12 bases between. The CDR3 sequence is 13 residues long. The DNA for the CDR3 is TGTGCCAGCAGGTTGGACAGCTACTACGAGCAGTACTTC. Translation: CASRLDSYYEQYF.

The chain links TRBV27 to TRBJ2-3; D may be TRBD2 (7 bases). V was clipped by 4 bases and J by 8 bases, with 19 bases between them. CDR3 size: 15 residues. Germline V gene sequence: CDR1 MNHEY, CDR2 SMNVEV (reference sequence). The CDR3 nucleotides read TGTGCCAGCAGTTCCACCCCCACGGGGGGCATTACGCAGTATTTT. Protein: CASSSTPTGGITQYF.

This clone was observed a handful of times. The chain links TRBV28 to TRBJ2-3; D unclear. Trimming shortened V by 1 base and J by 2 bases, and 7 bases separated the two germline ends. The CDR3 sequence is 14 residues long. Germline loops: CDR1 MDHEN, CDR2 SYDVKM. CDR3 nucleotide sequence: TGTGCCAGCAGTTTATTTCAGTACACAGATACGCAGTATTTT. It encodes CASSLFQYTDTQYF. The whole variable domain, filled in from reference TRBV28 and TRBJ2-3, reads DVKVTQSSRYLVKRTGEKVFLECVQDMDHENMFWYRQDPGLGLRLIYFSYDVKMKEKGDIPEGYSVSREKKERFSLILESASTNQTSMYLCASSLFQYTDTQYFGPGTRLTVL.